This T cell receptor (beta chain) came from a study of cytomegalovirus exposure and HLA in healthy donors (dated by TCRdb to 2016 to 2017). At the level of the whole study: An earlier analysis of roughly 610 of the donors reported under 300 Gb of sequence data and 117 million unique TCR beta sequences obtained from about 180 million T cells. An early release that covered fewer than 800 HLA-typed donors contained about 300 gigabases of sequencing data and around 80 million unique TCR sequences. Of the 350 to 450 genotyped donors, 65% to 90% fell in the genetic ancestry cluster associated with self-reported Caucasian donors. The study aimed to test whether signatures of past pathogen exposure could be identified by cataloging public T cell receptors. The study used immunosequencing to profile the T cell repertoires of under 700 subjects and linked those repertoires to cytomegalovirus serostatus. In addition to the first cohort of roughly 700 subjects, a separate validation cohort of some 120 different subjects was used. To predict cytomegalovirus infection status, the study combined high-throughput TCR immunosequencing, statistical association of individual TCRs with disease status, and machine learning. A later analysis re-examined previously published TCR beta repertoires from 600 to 700 donors and added high-resolution HLA genotyping to investigate patterns of TCR occurrence. In the later analysis, no new phenotypic data were used to find candidate immune exposures; instead, reliance was placed on TCR beta sequences and their occurrence across donors. An earlier analysis of some 500 of the donors used high-throughput TCR beta sequencing to judge whether each TCR beta V gene segment behaved as functional or pseudogenic. Alongside the repertoire data, information on donor age, sex, ethnicity and CMV serostatus was compiled. A later genetic analysis used genome-wide SNP genotypes for about three fifths of the 666 donors, treating that subset as a discovery cohort. Every repertoire in the discovery cohort had been generated on one and the same sequencing platform. Class I and class II HLA loci were covered by the typing at four-digit resolution. Typing coverage varied by locus: about 620-630 donors for A, B, C, DRB1 and DQB1; some 520 for DQA1; about 600 for DPA1; some 470 for DPB1. A few DR-DQ haplotypes were treated as single units for association and clustering because of strong linkage in the cohort. On average, around 240,000 unique TCR beta nucleotide sequences were sequenced per donor among fewer than 500 genotyped donors of the cohort, with roughly a sixth of those sequences being non-productive.

This clone was detected only a few times. No cognate antigen has been identified for it. No base-level quality is on record; no much larger clone is a single base apart. The cohort consisted of 670 or so healthy bone marrow donors. At the time of sampling, all cohort members were nominally healthy, though unrecorded immune exposures were likely present. The donor tested CMV seronegative, placing the donor among the 350 or so seronegative members of the cohort. A peripheral blood sample was collected from each donor, and TCR beta sequencing was performed on peripheral blood mononuclear cells. Genomic DNA was extracted from the blood cell samples with the Qiagen DNeasy Blood Extraction Kit. To prepare the library, the immunoSEQ multiplex PCR assay was applied. For the multiplex PCR, a mixture combining 60 forward primers for TCR Vbeta segments and 13 reverse primers for TCR Jbeta segments was used. Amplification of the CDR3 region of rearranged TCR beta genes was performed with a multiplex PCR assay on genomic DNA. The amplified TCR beta libraries were sequenced on the Illumina HiSeq System as 87-base-pair reads. The authors' analysis ran thus. Across the 666 repertoires, a later analysis counted roughly 77 million unique TCR beta chains, some 11 million of which were shared by at least two donors. To remove PCR and sequencing errors, raw reads were error-corrected and collapsed into unique sequences using a nearest-neighbor algorithm that merged closely related sequences. To assign V, D and J gene segments, CDR3 sequences were aligned to IMGT reference sequences. For a sequence to be retained, a match of at least six nucleotides to both a V gene segment and a J gene segment was required. Rearrangements were called productive when the CDR3 lacked stop codons and stayed in frame with V and J; all others were non-productive. CDR3 was defined according to IMGT convention as the region running from the second conserved V-encoded cysteine to the conserved J-encoded phenylalanine. In an earlier analysis of just under 600 of the donors, sequences lacking an unambiguous match to a single V gene segment were excluded. An earlier analysis of 500 to 600 of the donors classified V segments as functional when productive rearrangements were above 56.7% and as segregating when the standard deviation between donors was above 5%. A statistical classification framework was built to diagnose cytomegalovirus status from the catalog of TCR beta chain sequences. In a later analysis, TCR nucleotide sequences were compared against IMGT/GENE-DB human TR gene sequences so that V and J genes could be assigned. In a later analysis, CDR3 sequences and most-parsimonious VDJ recombination scenarios were assigned using the TCRdist pipeline. A later analysis defined each TCR beta chain by its CDR3 amino acid sequence plus V-gene family, and excluded reads lacking a unique V-gene family. To address suspected cross-contamination and a sequencing artifact, a later analysis removed 592 highly shared, low-generation-probability nucleotide sequences. In a later analysis, a clonal expansion index was calculated for each public chain from normalized within-repertoire ranks of inferred template counts. In a later analysis, generation probabilities were computed using a VDJ recombination model fitted to out-of-frame rearrangements, and the results were checked against IGoR. In a later analysis, hypergeometric tests were used to score TCR-TCR, TCR-HLA and TCR-CMV co-occurrence, with a repertoire-size bias correction applied to TCR pairs. To estimate false discovery rates, a later analysis permuted the HLA or CMV assignments 20 times. A later analysis grouped co-occurring TCRs with DBSCAN, adding TCRdist sequence similarity when clustering within HLA-allele-positive subsets. Repertoires with fewer than 30,000 or more than 120,000 public chains were left out of co-occurrence clustering, as were roughly five repertoires with anomalous nucleotide sharing. TCRdb holds this immuneACCESS table with in-frame rearrangements only. Some clones are missing; in checked studies, unresolved V genes explain under half, and the rest has no known cause. For V, J and clone size, that table is used; D and trimming come from the DNA. Across this sample there are about 89,000 clones, with around four fifths seen only once. The top ten clones comprise more than 1.3% of the sample.

The junction carries 11 bases between V and J, which are trimmed by 5 bases and 0 bases respectively. According to the germline V gene (reference sequence), CDR1 reads SGHKS and CDR2 reads YYEKEE. The CDR3 spans 15 residues, from the cysteine through the phenylalanine. Only CDR3 DNA remains: 45 bases, in frame from the first base. Study-wide findings and limitations: Because HLA typing was missing for some donors at each locus, association tests included only the typed subset. The only immune exposure information available for the cohort was CMV serostatus. According to a later genetic analysis, donors in an Asian-associated ancestry cluster had fewer N-insertions in productive TCRs than the approximately 650-donor mean. The 87-base-pair reads could not distinguish some IMGT-functional V segments, including TRBV6-2 and TRBV6-3, so those segments were excluded. The earlier analysis of approximately 560 of the donors excluded seventeen rarely observed V segments, including chromosome 9 orphons, because counts were too low. Cytomegalovirus status was reported to be diagnosed by the classifier with high specificity and sensitivity in both the original and validation cohorts. A later analysis found that most CMV-associated TCR beta chains appeared HLA-restricted, with HLA associations seemingly driven largely by CMV exposure. A total of some 180 TCR beta chains were listed by the study as associated with cytomegalovirus. A later genetic analysis associated a missense DCLRE1C variant with V-gene and J-gene trimming of TCR beta chains, and an independent cohort replicated the association. Linkage disequilibrium might explain the correlated functional status among segregating V segments, but an unknown experimental factor could not be excluded. A group of highly shared sequence variants was considered likely to be a technical artifact of the sequencing pipeline. At a false discovery rate of 0.05, a later analysis linked some 17,000 TCR beta sequences to specific HLA alleles. A few of the identified cytomegalovirus-associated TCR beta chains were confirmed in vitro to be specific for cytomegalovirus antigens. Strong co-occurrence of HLA alleles, especially DR and DQ, made assigning TCR associations to individual alleles difficult. A further reported finding was that TCR beta sequences accurately predicted the HLA-A and HLA-B alleles for most subjects in the first cohort. Several of the top co-occurrence clusters appeared to be linked to parvovirus B19, influenza, CMV and Epstein-Barr virus, according to a later analysis. In a later analysis, HLA-associated TCR beta chains were found to be more clonally expanded and to have lower generation probabilities than equally common non-associated chains. Roughly uniform sequencing depth across donors was assumed in presence/absence analyses, although this assumption may not hold. According to a later analysis, TCR association rates differed among HLA loci, with DRB1 alleles showing the most associated TCRs and HLA-C alleles showing the fewest. The cohort was sequenced for TCR beta chains only, and without alpha or paired-chain data the features that could be detected were limited. According to the authors, the approach could potentially be generalized to other disease states and immunological phenotypes. Across donors, most TCR sequences were observed very rarely, whereas some public TCRs were present in many individuals. Broadly in line with IMGT annotations, most TCR beta V segments showed up in productive rearrangements about 90% or about 30% of the time in an earlier analysis of some 590 of the donors.

The sample consisted of PBMCs. The chain was built from TRBV5-5 and TRBJ2-2; the D region possibly corresponds to TRBD2 (6 bases align). This TCR was sampled from a male donor in good health and CMV-seronegative. The DNA sequence is given as TGTGCCAGCAGACCGGGACTGCCGAACACCGGGGAGCTGTTTTTT. Protein translation: CASRPGLPNTGELFF.